Here is one T cell receptor beta chain with its context. The CDR3 runs to 15 residues. Germline loops: CDR1 SGHTA, CDR2 FQGNSA. V lost 5 bases to trimming and J lost 6 bases; unmatched junction nucleotides: 10. This specimen belongs to a study of glioma-infiltrating T cells after dendritic cell vaccination. Study-level background: Autologous tumor lysate was loaded overnight onto monocyte-derived dendritic cells grown less than 8 days with IL-4 and GM-CSF. Dendritic cell vaccine was injected intradermally three times, biweekly.

Repertoires were generated with immunoSEQ multiplex PCR, while TCRdb's copy carries only in-frame clones and drops some. Of around 62,000 clones listed, roughly four fifths are singletons. The V and J genes are TRBV7-2 and TRBJ2-7; 10 bases are shared with TRBD2. The specimen was blood, collected before dendritic cell vaccination. This sequence originates from a human donor with glioblastoma. CDR3 sequence reads: CASSPHGSGGFEQYF. The CDR3, as DNA: TGTGCCAGCAGCCCCCATGGTAGCGGGGGGTTCGAGCAGTACTTC.